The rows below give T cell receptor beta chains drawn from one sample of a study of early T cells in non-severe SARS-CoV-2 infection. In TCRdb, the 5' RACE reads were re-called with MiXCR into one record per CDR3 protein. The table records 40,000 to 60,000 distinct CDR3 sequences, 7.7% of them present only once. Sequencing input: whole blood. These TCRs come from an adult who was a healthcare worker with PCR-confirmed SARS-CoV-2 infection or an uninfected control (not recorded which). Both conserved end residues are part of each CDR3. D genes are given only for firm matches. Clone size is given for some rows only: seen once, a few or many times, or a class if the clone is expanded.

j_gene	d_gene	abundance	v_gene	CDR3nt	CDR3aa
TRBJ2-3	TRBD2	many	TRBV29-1	TGCAGCGTTGGGCTAGCGGGGACCACAGATACGCAGTATTTT	CSVGLAGTTDTQYF
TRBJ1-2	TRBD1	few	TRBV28	TGTGCCCTTGGAATAGGGGGCAACTATGGCTACACCTTC	CALGIGGNYGYTF
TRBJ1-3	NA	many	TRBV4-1	TGCGCCAGCAGCCAATCCGACGCTTTCTCTAAAAACACCATATATTTT	CASSQSDAFSKNTIYF
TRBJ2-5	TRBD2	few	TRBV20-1	TGCAGTGCTAGAGCCCCTAGCGGGGGGGGCCAAGAGACCCAGTACTTC	CSARAPSGGGQETQYF
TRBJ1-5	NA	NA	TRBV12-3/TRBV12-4	NA	CASSSSDYQPQHF
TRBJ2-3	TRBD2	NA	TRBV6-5	TGTGCCAGCAGTATAGCGGGGCCCACAGATACGCAGTATTTT	CASSIAGPTDTQYF
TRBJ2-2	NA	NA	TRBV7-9	TGTGCCAGCAGCCAAACCGGGGAGCTGTTTTTT	CASSQTGELFF
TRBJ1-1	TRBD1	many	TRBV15	TGTGCCACCAGCAGACCATACCCCGGACAGGGTAGAACTGAAGCTTTCTTT	CATSRPYPGQGRTEAFF
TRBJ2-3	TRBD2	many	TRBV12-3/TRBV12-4	TGTGCCAGCAGTTTACGACTAGCGGGGGTCAACACAGATACGCAGTATTTT	CASSLRLAGVNTDTQYF
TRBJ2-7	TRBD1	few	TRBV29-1	TGCAGCGTTGACTCGGGACAGGGGAGGCCCTACGAGCAGTACTTC	CSVDSGQGRPYEQYF
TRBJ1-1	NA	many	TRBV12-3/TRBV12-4	TGTGCCAGCCGCACGGAAGGGTACACTGAAGCTTTCTTT	CASRTEGYTEAFF
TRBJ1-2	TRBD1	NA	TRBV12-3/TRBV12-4	TGTGCCAGCAGTTGGGGACAGGGAGGCTATGGCTACACCTTC	CASSWGQGGYGYTF
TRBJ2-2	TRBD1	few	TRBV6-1	TGTGCCAGCAGAGGGGGACAGGGTAGGACCGGGGAGCTGTTTTTT	CASRGGQGRTGELFF
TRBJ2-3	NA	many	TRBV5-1	TGCGCCAGCAGTTCAGGACTCCCAGATACGCAGTATTTT	CASSSGLPDTQYF
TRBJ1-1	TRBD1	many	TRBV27	TGTGCCAGCAGAGGGCAGGGGGCATCGGAAGCTTTCTTT	CASRGQGASEAFF
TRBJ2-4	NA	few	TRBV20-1	TGCAGTGCTAGAGAGCGAAAGGTGGTAGCCAAAAACATTCAGTACTTC	CSARERKVVAKNIQYF
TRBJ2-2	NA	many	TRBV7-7	TGTGCCAGCAGGGAGTGGGAGAACACCGGGGAGCTGTTTTTT	CASREWENTGELFF
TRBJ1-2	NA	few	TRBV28	TGTGCCAGCAGTTTATGGGGGAGGGACTATGGCTACACCTTC	CASSLWGRDYGYTF
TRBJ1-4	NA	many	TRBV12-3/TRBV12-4	TGTGCCAGCAGTTTAGCGGGGGGCAAGAAAGAAAAACTGTTTTTT	CASSLAGGKKEKLFF
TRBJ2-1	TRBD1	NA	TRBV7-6	TGTGCCAGCAGCTTAGAGGGACAGAATTACAATGAGCAGTTCTTC	CASSLEGQNYNEQFF
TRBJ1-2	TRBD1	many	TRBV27	TGTGCCAGCAGTTTAACCGGGACAGGGCTGAATGGCTACACCTTC	CASSLTGTGLNGYTF
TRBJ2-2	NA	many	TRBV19	TGTGCCAGTAGACACCGCCCCCTATCGAACACCGGGGAGCTGTTTTTT	CASRHRPLSNTGELFF
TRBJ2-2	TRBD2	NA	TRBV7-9	TGTGCCAGCAGTCGAGGGACCGGGACTAGCGGCACCGGGGAGCTGTTTTTT	CASSRGTGTSGTGELFF
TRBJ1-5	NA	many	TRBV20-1	TGCAGTGCTAGGACGGGGCGAAGTCGTCAGCCCCAGCATTTT	CSARTGRSRQPQHF
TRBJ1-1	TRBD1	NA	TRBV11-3	TGTGCCAGCAGGCGGGACAGACGACAGAACACTGAAGCTTTCTTT	CASRRDRRQNTEAFF
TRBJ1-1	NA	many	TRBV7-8	TGTGCCAGCAGCTTAGCAGCGGGAAACACTGAAGCTTTCTTT	CASSLAAGNTEAFF
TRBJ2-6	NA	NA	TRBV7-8	TGTGCCAGCAGCCCGGACATAAACTTCTCTGGGGCCAACGTCCTGACTTTC	CASSPDINFSGANVLTF
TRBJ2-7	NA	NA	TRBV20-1	TGCAGTGCTAGAGATAATGTGTGGGGTGGGGATTCGAACGAGCAGTACTTC	CSARDNVWGGDSNEQYF
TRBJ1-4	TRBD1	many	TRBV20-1	TGCAGTGTTCGGACAGGGGGGGGTGAAAAACTGTTTTTT	CSVRTGGGEKLFF
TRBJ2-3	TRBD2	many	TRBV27	TGTGCCAGCAGTTTCCAACTAGCGGGGTTGTCAGATACGCAGTATTTT	CASSFQLAGLSDTQYF
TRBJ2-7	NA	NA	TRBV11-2	TGTGCCAGCAGACCGTTGAGCGGCCCCTACGAGCAGTACTTC	CASRPLSGPYEQYF
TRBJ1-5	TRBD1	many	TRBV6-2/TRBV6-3	TGTGCCAGCAGTTACCCCCGGACAGGGGCCCTAAACAATCAGCCCCAGCATTTT	CASSYPRTGALNNQPQHF
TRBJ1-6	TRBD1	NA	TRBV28	TGTGCCAGCAGTTCGACAGGGGGCGCGAGTAATTCACCCCTCCACTTT	CASSSTGGASNSPLHF
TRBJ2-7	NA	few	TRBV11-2	TGTGCCAGCAGCCCCATTAGCTGGCGGGACCTTTACGAGCAGTACTTC	CASSPISWRDLYEQYF
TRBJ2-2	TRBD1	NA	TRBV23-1	TGCGCCAGCAGTCAGACTCGGACAGGGAGAGACACCGGGGAGCTGTTTTTT	CASSQTRTGRDTGELFF
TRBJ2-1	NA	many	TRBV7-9	TGTGCCAGCAGCTTCCGGCTAGCCCTCTACAATGAGCAGTTCTTC	CASSFRLALYNEQFF
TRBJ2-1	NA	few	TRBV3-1	TGTGCCAGCAGGCCCCGATTGGGGGAAAGGGGCAATGAGCAGTTCTTC	CASRPRLGERGNEQFF
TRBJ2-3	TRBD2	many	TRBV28	TGTGCCAGCAGTTTTGAAGCGGGGGGGCGAGGAGATACGCAGTATTTT	CASSFEAGGRGDTQYF
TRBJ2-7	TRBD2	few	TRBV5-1	TGCGCCAGCAGCTTACTAGCGGGGGAATACGAGCAGTACTTC	CASSLLAGEYEQYF
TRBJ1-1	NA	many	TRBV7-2	TGTGCCAGCAGCTTAGTTCGGGCCGTCAACACTGAAGCTTTCTTT	CASSLVRAVNTEAFF
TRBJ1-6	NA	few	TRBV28	TGTGCCAGCAGTTTTGGGAGCTCCTATAATTCACCCCTCCACTTT	CASSFGSSYNSPLHF
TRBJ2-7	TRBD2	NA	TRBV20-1	TGCAGTGCTAGGGGACTAGCGGGGGTAAACTACGAGCAGTACTTC	CSARGLAGVNYEQYF
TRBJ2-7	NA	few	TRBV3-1	TGTGCCAGCAGCCAAGACCGGGGGCACTACGAGCAGTACTTC	CASSQDRGHYEQYF
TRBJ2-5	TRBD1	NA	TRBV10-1	TGCGCCAGCAGTACCGGGACAGGGGTTGGCGAGACCCAGTACTTC	CASSTGTGVGETQYF
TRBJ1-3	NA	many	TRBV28	TGTGCCAGCAGTCCTAGGGGGGCGGCTGGAAACACCATATATTTT	CASSPRGAAGNTIYF